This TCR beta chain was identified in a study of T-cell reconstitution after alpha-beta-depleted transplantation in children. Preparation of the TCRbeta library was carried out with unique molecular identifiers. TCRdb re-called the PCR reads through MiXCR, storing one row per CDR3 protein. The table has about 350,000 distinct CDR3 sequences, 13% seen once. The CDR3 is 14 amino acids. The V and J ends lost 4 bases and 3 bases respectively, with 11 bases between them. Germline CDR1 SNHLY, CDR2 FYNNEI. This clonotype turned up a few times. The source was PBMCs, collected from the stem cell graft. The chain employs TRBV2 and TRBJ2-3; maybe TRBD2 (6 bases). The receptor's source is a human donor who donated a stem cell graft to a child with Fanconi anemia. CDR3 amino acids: CASSVRAGTDTQYF. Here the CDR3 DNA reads TGTGCCAGCAGTGTACGGGCGGGGACAGATACGCAGTATTTT.